This T cell receptor (beta chain) was profiled in a study of blood T cell repertoires in COVID-19. Study-wide background: Sites across the United States, Italy and Spain contributed samples from acute and convalescent COVID-19.

The V end was cut by 6 bases, the J end by 5 bases, with 10 bases between. Germline V gene lookup returns CDR1 MGHDK and CDR2 SYGVNS. This CDR3 is 12 amino acids long. Sequencing was performed with immunoSEQ multiplex PCR; in TCRdb, only in-frame clones are kept and a portion is missing. The sample lists 150,000 to 250,000 clones, roughly 84% occurring once. Cohort 3 donors were reported recovered after two negative PCRs, clearance, or symptom resolution. The rearrangement uses TRBV25-1 and TRBJ1-2; tentatively, D is TRBD1 (6 bases). Sequenced sample: PBMCs or T cells enriched from blood (not recorded which). This TCR derives from a man aged 40-49 years who had recovered from COVID-19. CDR3 residues: CASSGTGYGYTF. The CDR3, as DNA: TGTGCCAGCAGCGGAACAGGGTATGGCTACACCTTC.